Following are 12 T cell receptor beta chains from one sample sequenced in a study of shared clonotypes between healthy human individuals. Libraries were prepared by immunoSEQ multiplex PCR; TCRdb keeps only in-frame clonotypes and omits some of them. Of millions of clones in the sample, approximately 94% are singletons; the top ten hold around 1.1%. Naive CD8 cells comprised CD45RO-negative, CCR7-positively selected cells, excluding terminally differentiated effector memory CD45RA+ cells. Sequencing was performed on naive CD8+ T cells sorted from blood. These receptors were taken from a man aged 18 to 30 in good health.

This sequence joins TRBV7-9 and TRBJ2-1; D gene unclear. This CDR3 contains 11 residues. CDR1 is SEHNR and CDR2 is FQNEAQ in the germline V gene (reference sequence). The V end lost 3 bases, the J end lost 9 bases, and 6 bases lay between the germline ends. The CDR3 protein is CASSLGFEQFF. The DNA for the CDR3 is TGTGCCAGCAGCTTGGGGTTTGAGCAGTTCTTC.

This clone was seen just once. This sequence joins TRBV9 and TRBJ2-5; TRBD2 matches at 7 bases. The junction had 10 bases not matched to a gene; V was cut back by 4 bases and J by 4 bases. CDR3 size: 15 residues. The V gene's germline CDR1 is SGDLS and CDR2 YYNGEE. CDR3 residues: CASSPGEGVGETQYF. The DNA of the CDR3 is TGTGCCAGCAGCCCGGGGGAGGGAGTGGGAGAGACCCAGTACTTC.

The gene calls are TRBV6-5 and TRBJ2-7; the D is unclear. The CDR3 is made up of 13 amino acids. Looked up from germline, CDR1 is MNHEY and CDR2 is SVGAGI. V lost 4 bases to trimming and J lost 3 bases, with 10 bases between them. CDR3 amino acids: CASSWSGDYEQYF. The CDR3 DNA follows: TGTGCCAGCAGTTGGTCGGGTGACTACGAGCAGTACTTC.

V usage is TRBV4-3 and J usage is TRBJ2-5; TRBD2 aligns across 9 bases. CDR1 and CDR2 (germline): LGHNA, YSLEER. This CDR3 spans 18 amino acids. V lost 0 bases, J lost 4 bases, and 12 bases stayed unmatched. The CDR3 DNA reads as TGCGCCAGCAGCCAAGATGGCTCTGCGGGAGGGACCTCAGAGACCCAGTACTTC. Its translation: CASSQDGSAGGTSETQYF.

This clone was recorded once. The chain is built from TRBV30 and TRBJ1-1, with D possibly TRBD1 on 6 matching bases. Per the germline V gene, CDR1 is GTSNPN and CDR2 is SVGIG (reference sequence). CDR3 length equals 14 residues. V was cut by 0 bases and J by 4 bases, with 12 bases left in between. CDR3 coding DNA: TGTGCCTGGAGTGTAAACGCAGGGGCCACTGAAGCTTTCTTT. Translated, it gives CAWSVNAGATEAFF.

V gene TRBV5-6 combines with J gene TRBJ2-2, with D possibly matching TRBD2 (6 bases). Trimming took 4 bases from V and 7 from J, leaving 11 bases between them. This CDR3 spans 13 amino acids. The germline V gene encodes CDR1 SGHDT and CDR2 YYEEEE. This CDR3 reads CASSETSHGELFF. The CDR3 DNA reads TGTGCCAGCAGCGAGACTAGTCACGGGGAGCTGTTTTTT.

Worth noting for this clone: A much larger clone sits a single nucleotide away, making a read error possible. V usage is TRBV7-6 and J usage is TRBJ2-7; 12 nucleotides match TRBD1. Looked up from germline, CDR1 is SGHVS and CDR2 is FNYEAQ. The V segment lost 5 bases and the J segment 5 bases; nucleotides outside the gene matches: 4. The CDR3 extends over 14 amino acids. CDR3 bases: TGTGCCAGCAGCCCCGGGACAGGGGGCAACGAGCAGTACTTC. As protein: CASSPGTGGNEQYF.

This rearrangement joins TRBV19 to TRBJ2-7; D might be TRBD1 or TRBD2, each matching 5 bases. The CDR3 spans 13 residues. From germline, CDR1 is LNHDA and CDR2 SQIVND (reference sequence). V was cut by 5 bases and J by 6 bases, with 14 bases left in between. CDR3 nucleotide sequence: TGTGCCAGTAGTTTTCACCGGGACGGCGAGCAGTACTTC. Translation gives CASSFHRDGEQYF. Filled out from reference TRBV19 and TRBJ2-7, the complete variable domain reads DGGITQSPKYLFRKEGQNVTLSCEQNLNHDAMYWYRQDPGQGLRLIYYSQIVNDFQKGDIAEGYSVSREKKESFPLTVTSAQKNPTAFYLCASSFHRDGEQYFGPGTRLTVT.

The CDR3 DNA reads TGTGCCACCAGCAAATTAGGACGGCAGTGGGAGGGCTACACCTTC. Translating it yields CATSKLGRQWEGYTF. The rearrangement joins TRBV15 to TRBJ1-2, with D hard to call. CDR3 length equals 15 residues. From germline, CDR1 is LNHNV and CDR2 YYDKDF (reference sequence). Deletions cut 4 bases from V and 8 bases from J, with 20 bases between.

In its sample, this clone was seen a few times. This sequence joins TRBV6-1 and TRBJ2-7; D call uncertain. The V and J ends lost 3 bases and 3 bases respectively, with 6 bases between them. The germline V gene has CDR1 MNHNS and CDR2 SASEGT. The CDR3 loop spans 12 amino acids. CDR3 in amino acids: CASSDRLYEQYF. CDR3 nucleotides: TGTGCCAGCAGTGACAGACTCTACGAGCAGTACTTC.

The rearrangement joins TRBV9 to TRBJ1-3; D is possibly TRBD1 (5 bases). In germline, CDR1 is SGDLS, CDR2 YYNGEE. V was pared by 7 bases and J by 2 bases, with 13 bases between. The CDR3 length is 14 residues. CDR3 DNA sequence: TGTGCCAGCGGGGGGACCGAGACTGGAAACACCATATATTTT. This translates into CASGGTETGNTIYF.

The chain carries TRBV4-1 and TRBJ2-7, with D tentatively TRBD1 (6 bases). Trimming pared 4 bases from V and 4 bases from J, leaving 17 bases between. The length of the CDR3 is 15 residues. The germline V gene encodes CDR1 MGHRA and CDR2 YSYEKL. The CDR3 region is CASSRGDRLEYEQYF. The CDR3 DNA reads TGCGCCAGCAGCCGGGGCGACAGGTTGGAATACGAGCAGTACTTC.